This T cell receptor (beta chain) was captured by sequencing in a study of CD8 T cells in Susac syndrome. RNA, at about 0.45 to 1 ug, was reverse transcribed with random hexamers. Across 54 Vbeta and 13 Jbeta, TCR beta CDR3 was amplified with immunoSEQ multiplex PCR. TCRdb ran MiXCR on the immunoSEQ multiplex PCR reads and lists one entry per CDR3 protein. Of some 60,000 distinct CDR3 sequences listed, around nine tenths are singletons. The germline CDR1 and CDR2 sequences are MNHEY and SVGEGT. The CDR3 contains 15 residues. Deletions cut 6 bases from V and 2 bases from J, with 14 bases between. Sequencing of TCR beta drew on CD8+ and CD4+ T cells from blood. The healthy controls were matched to patients by age and sex. Negative isolation yielded CD8+ and CD4+ T cells; FACS enriched TEMRA cells.

The chain couples TRBV6-2 or TRBV6-3 to TRBJ2-1, with D maybe TRBD1 (7 bases). The sample consisted of CD8+ T cells from PBMCs. This sequence originates from a human donor in good health. CDR3 sequence: CASSPDREAYNEQFF. DNA for the CDR3: TGTGCCAGCAGCCCCGACAGGGAGGCCTACAATGAGCAGTTCTTC.